The present TCR beta chain was sequenced within a study of blood T cell repertoires in COVID-19. Study-wide context: Sites across the United States, Italy and Spain contributed samples from acute and convalescent COVID-19.

TCRdb's table, derived via immunoSEQ multiplex PCR, lists solely in-frame clones and lacks some. The profile shows 40,000 or so clones, about 79% of them singletons. Germline CDR1 is SGHAT and CDR2 is FQNNGV. The germline V and J ends were trimmed by 3 bases and 1 base, with 16 bases remaining between them. The CDR3 length is 16 residues. This TCR came from a human donor with acute or convalescent COVID-19. The donor label of this sample is uncertain. Sequencing input: peripheral blood. V is TRBV11-2 and J is TRBJ2-7; unclear D gene. For the CDR3, the DNA is TGTGCCAGCAGCTTTCCCCTCAATGGGCCGTCCTACGAGCAGTACTTC. This codes for CASSFPLNGPSYEQYF.